This TCR beta chain came from a study of T cells in Graves' hyperthyroidism and ophthalmopathy. Study-level information: Upon initial diagnosis and before any treatment, peripheral blood was collected.

The ends were cut back, 1 base at V and 6 bases at J, with 5 bases in the middle. This CDR3 contains 12 residues. The germline gives CDR1 LNHNV, CDR2 YYDKDF (reference sequence). The investigators amplified TCR beta CDR3 regions from RNA transcripts. Initially, a first-round RT-PCR of the TCR CDR3 employed the HTBI primer set. TCRdb itself ran the multiplex PCR reads through MiXCR, one entry per CDR3 protein. The sample shows hundreds of thousands of distinct CDR3 sequences, roughly 15% of them seen only once. This clonotype was observed a few times. This chain links TRBV15 with TRBJ2-3; D is ambiguous. This receptor was taken from a woman aged 60-75 years with Graves' ophthalmopathy. Sequenced: blood. CDR3 protein: CATSRGVDTQYF. CDR3 coding DNA: TGTGCCACCAGCAGAGGGGTTGATACGCAGTATTTT.